This record looks at one T cell receptor beta chain sequence and its context. Its target is unknown. The data were taken from a study of Ad26.COV2.S vaccination and SARS-CoV-2 variants. Study results and limitations: Placebo recipients trailed vaccine recipients in spike-specific TCR breadth.

Trimming removed 4 bases from V and 4 bases from J, with 14 bases in between. The germline V gene encodes CDR1 SGHNT and CDR2 YYREEE (reference sequence). CDR3 length: 14 amino acids. The repertoire was sequenced with immunoSEQ multiplex PCR; TCRdb's copy has only in-frame clones and lacks some. The sample consists of 350,000 to 500,000 clones, 88% of them appearing once. Treatment in this sample: 19 received Ad26.COV2.S at low or high dose, single or two shots; 5 received placebo; per-sample allocation not given. At day 63 after the first vaccine or placebo injection, samples were drawn. The sample came from a Boston adult aged 18-55 years. The administered vaccine (an Ad26 vector) expressed Wuhan-strain SARS-CoV-2 spike.

The TCR originated in a person between 18 and 65 years old who received the Ad26.COV2.S COVID-19 vaccine or a placebo. This chain uses TRBV5-4 with TRBJ1-2; possible D gene TRBD1, 5 bases. This material consisted of peripheral blood, taken in a trial of Ad26.COV2.S vaccine versus placebo. The CDR3 is CASSPPGTGYGYTF. CDR3 nucleotides: TGTGCCAGCAGCCCACCCGGGACGGGCTATGGCTACACCTTC.